There are a few counts of the clone carrying this T cell receptor beta chain. No antigen is known for it. V was cut by 0 bases and J by 2 bases, with 13 bases left in between. From germline, CDR1 is MGHRA and CDR2 YSYEKL. This CDR3 spans 16 amino acids. The sample belongs to a study of cytomegalovirus exposure and HLA in healthy donors. Whole-study results and caveats: Being productive about 87% or about 30% of the time was typical of most TCR beta V segments in an earlier analysis. The later analysis indicated that the majority of CMV-associated TCR beta chains appeared HLA-restricted. TCR beta sequences reportedly predicted most subjects' HLA-A and HLA-B alleles accurately. Later analysis demonstrated an association between a missense DCLRE1C variant and TCR beta V- and J-gene trimming.

The PCR was carried out with 60 Vbeta primers and 13 Jbeta primers. Produced via immunoSEQ multiplex PCR; TCRdb's table is partial and in-frame only. The sample carries 150,000 to 200,000 clones, 79% recorded once. The chain recombines TRBV4-1 with TRBJ1-2, with D unclear. This receptor was identified in a woman aged 40 to 50 in good health and CMV-seronegative. Sequences were obtained from PBMCs. CDR3 bases: TGCGCCAGCAGCCAAGATGGGTCGGGGTACAACTATGGCTACACCTTC. It translates to CASSQDGSGYNYGYTF.